A selection of T cell receptor beta chains follows, all from one sample in a study of cytomegalovirus exposure and HLA in healthy donors. Produced via immunoSEQ multiplex PCR; TCRdb's table is partial and in-frame only. This table has some 120,000 clones, about 70% appearing once. Specimen: PBMCs. Receptors were obtained from a human donor in good health. Each CDR3 is given with its conserved first and last residue. The order of the fields is clone size, D gene, J gene, V gene, CDR3 protein, CDR3 DNA. D genes are given only for firm matches. Size is omitted from some rows. Given values are once, few, many or a class for expanded clones.

abundance: .
d_gene: TRBD1
j_gene: TRBJ2-1
v_gene: TRBV7-7
CDR3aa: CASSPTYDRGGGEQFF
CDR3nt: TGTGCCAGCAGCCCTACCTACGACAGGGGAGGTGGTGAGCAGTTCTTC

abundance: .
d_gene: .
j_gene: TRBJ2-7
v_gene: TRBV28
CDR3aa: CASRSNTGTREQYF
CDR3nt: TGTGCCAGCAGGTCAAATACAGGTACGCGGGAGCAGTACTTC

abundance: few
d_gene: .
j_gene: TRBJ2-7
v_gene: TRBV11-2
CDR3aa: CASSLLSLSSYEQYF
CDR3nt: TGTGCCAGCAGCTTACTGAGTTTGAGCTCCTACGAGCAGTACTTC

abundance: .
d_gene: .
j_gene: TRBJ1-1
v_gene: TRBV5-5
CDR3aa: CASSLPKSTGEAFF
CDR3nt: TGTGCCAGCAGCTTGCCCAAATCGACGGGTGAAGCTTTCTTT

abundance: .
d_gene: TRBD1
j_gene: TRBJ2-7
v_gene: TRBV5-6
CDR3aa: CASSLTGTGRYEQYF
CDR3nt: TGTGCCAGCAGCTTAACCGGGACAGGGAGGTACGAGCAGTACTTC

abundance: .
d_gene: .
j_gene: TRBJ2-7
v_gene: TRBV7-2
CDR3aa: CASSLEKTYEQYF
CDR3nt: TGTGCCAGCAGCTTGGAGAAGACCTACGAGCAGTACTTC

abundance: few
d_gene: .
j_gene: TRBJ2-7
v_gene: TRBV6-1
CDR3aa: CASSVSLDRSGEQYF
CDR3nt: TGTGCCAGCAGCGTTTCCCTCGACAGGTCGGGCGAGCAGTACTTC

abundance: .
d_gene: .
j_gene: TRBJ2-1
v_gene: TRBV5-4
CDR3aa: CASSLGGFSYNEQFF
CDR3nt: TGTGCCAGCAGCTTGGGCGGTTTTTCCTACAATGAGCAGTTCTTC

abundance: .
d_gene: .
j_gene: TRBJ2-2
v_gene: TRBV6-1
CDR3aa: CASTREKNTGELFF
CDR3nt: TGTGCCAGCACCAGGGAAAAGAACACCGGGGAGCTGTTTTTT

abundance: .
d_gene: TRBD1
j_gene: TRBJ1-4
v_gene: TRBV10-3
CDR3aa: CAISDNATGGFEKLFF
CDR3nt: TGTGCCATCAGCGATAATGCGACAGGGGGTTTTGAAAAACTGTTTTTT

abundance: .
d_gene: .
j_gene: TRBJ1-1
v_gene: TRBV6-5
CDR3aa: CASSYSISQVDTEAFF
CDR3nt: TGTGCCAGCAGTTACTCGATTTCGCAGGTGGACACTGAAGCTTTCTTT

abundance: .
d_gene: .
j_gene: TRBJ2-3
v_gene: TRBV27
CDR3aa: CASNHRVSPLESTDTQYF
CDR3nt: TGTGCCAGCAACCACCGGGTCTCCCCCTTAGAATCCACAGATACGCAGTATTTT

abundance: .
d_gene: .
j_gene: TRBJ1-2
v_gene: TRBV19
CDR3aa: CASSIGRQTNYGYTF
CDR3nt: TGTGCCAGTAGTATAGGGAGACAGACAAACTATGGCTACACCTTC

abundance: .
d_gene: TRBD1
j_gene: TRBJ1-5
v_gene: TRBV5-6
CDR3aa: CASSLGQGVDQPQHF
CDR3nt: TGTGCCAGCAGCTTGGGTCAGGGGGTAGATCAGCCCCAGCATTTT

abundance: .
d_gene: TRBD1
j_gene: TRBJ1-1
v_gene: TRBV7-6
CDR3aa: CASSLRDSGGSTEAFF
CDR3nt: TGTGCCAGCAGCCTACGGGACAGCGGAGGAAGCACTGAAGCTTTCTTT

abundance: .
d_gene: TRBD1
j_gene: TRBJ2-1
v_gene: TRBV5-4
CDR3aa: CASSVDRIPLNEQFF
CDR3nt: TGTGCCAGCAGCGTGGACAGGATTCCATTGAATGAGCAGTTCTTC

abundance: .
d_gene: TRBD2
j_gene: TRBJ2-1
v_gene: TRBV6-4
CDR3aa: CASSEGGSTNEQFF
CDR3nt: TGTGCCAGCAGTGAGGGCGGGAGTACGAATGAGCAGTTCTTC

abundance: .
d_gene: .
j_gene: TRBJ2-7
v_gene: TRBV7-8
CDR3aa: CASSFWTGRGNEQYF
CDR3nt: TGTGCCAGCAGCTTTTGGACAGGGCGGGGGAACGAGCAGTACTTC

abundance: few
d_gene: .
j_gene: TRBJ2-7
v_gene: TRBV4-1
CDR3aa: CASSQDRALLFGGNYEQYF
CDR3nt: TGCGCCAGCAGCCAAGATCGAGCCCTACTTTTTGGGGGGAATTACGAGCAGTACTTC

abundance: .
d_gene: .
j_gene: TRBJ2-5
v_gene: TRBV7-3
CDR3aa: CASSIRTAEETQYF
CDR3nt: TGTGCCAGCAGCATACGGACAGCAGAGGAGACCCAGTACTTC

abundance: .
d_gene: TRBD2
j_gene: TRBJ2-2
v_gene: TRBV27
CDR3aa: CASSLGWGGSNTGELFF
CDR3nt: TGTGCCAGCAGTTTGGGGTGGGGGGGGTCGAACACCGGGGAGCTGTTTTTT

abundance: .
d_gene: .
j_gene: TRBJ2-2
v_gene: TRBV6-1
CDR3aa: CALRPGRKTGELFF
CDR3nt: TGTGCCCTAAGGCCAGGGAGGAAGACCGGGGAGCTGTTTTTT

abundance: .
d_gene: TRBD2
j_gene: TRBJ2-2
v_gene: TRBV2
CDR3aa: CASSEELAGGSGELFF
CDR3nt: TGTGCCAGCAGTGAAGAACTAGCGGGAGGGTCCGGGGAGCTGTTTTTT

abundance: .
d_gene: .
j_gene: TRBJ1-6
v_gene: TRBV5-1
CDR3aa: CASSLSPNSPLHF
CDR3nt: TGCGCCAGCAGCTTGAGCCCTAATTCACCCCTCCACTTT

abundance: once
d_gene: .
j_gene: TRBJ2-5
v_gene: TRBV7-6
CDR3aa: CASSLVEETQYF
CDR3nt: TGTGCCAGCAGCTTAGTAGAGGAGACCCAGTACTTC